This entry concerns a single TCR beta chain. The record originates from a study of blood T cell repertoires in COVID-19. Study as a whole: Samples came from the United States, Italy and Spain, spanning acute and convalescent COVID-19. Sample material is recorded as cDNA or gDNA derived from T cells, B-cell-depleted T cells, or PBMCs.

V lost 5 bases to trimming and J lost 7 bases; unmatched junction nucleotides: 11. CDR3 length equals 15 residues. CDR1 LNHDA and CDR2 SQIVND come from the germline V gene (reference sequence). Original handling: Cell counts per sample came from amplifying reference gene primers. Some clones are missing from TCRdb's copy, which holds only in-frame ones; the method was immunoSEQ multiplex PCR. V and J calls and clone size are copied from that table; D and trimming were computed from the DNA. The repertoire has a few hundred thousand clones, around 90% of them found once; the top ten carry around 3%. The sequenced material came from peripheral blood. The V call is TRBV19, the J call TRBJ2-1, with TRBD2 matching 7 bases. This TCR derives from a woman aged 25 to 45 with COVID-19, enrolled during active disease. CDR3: CASSPIGLGWNEQFF. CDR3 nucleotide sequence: TGTGCCAGTAGTCCCATAGGACTAGGTTGGAATGAGCAGTTCTTC.